This T cell receptor (beta chain) was obtained from a study of control samples from healthy donors and cancer patients. TCRdb keeps only in-frame clones here, not all; method: immunoSEQ multiplex PCR. The sample consists of 95,000 to 130,000 clones, approximately 92% of them appearing once. This receptor was obtained from a woman in her fifties or sixties with colorectal cancer. The sequenced material came from PBMCs.

In DNA, the CDR3 is TGTGCCAGCAGCCAAAAAACCCGGCTAGCGGGGGGGTTGAACTACAATGAGCAGTTCTTC. It specifies CASSQKTRLAGGLNYNEQFF. The chain couples TRBV3-1 (or the pseudogene TRBV3-2) to TRBJ2-1, with 12 nucleotides matching TRBD2. The CDR3 is 20 residues long. Germline V lookup: CDR1 LGHDT, CDR2 YNNKEL (reference sequence). J was trimmed by 3 bases and V by 2 bases; bases with no gene match: 14.